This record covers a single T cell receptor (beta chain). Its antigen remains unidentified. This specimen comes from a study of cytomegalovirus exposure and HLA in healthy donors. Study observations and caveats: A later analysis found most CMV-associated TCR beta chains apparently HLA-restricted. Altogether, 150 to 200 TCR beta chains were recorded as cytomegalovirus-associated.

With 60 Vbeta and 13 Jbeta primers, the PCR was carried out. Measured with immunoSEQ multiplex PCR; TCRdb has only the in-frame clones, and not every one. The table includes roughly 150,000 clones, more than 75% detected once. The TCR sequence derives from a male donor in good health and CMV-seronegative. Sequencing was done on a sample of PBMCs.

The CDR3 sequence is CASSPDRGRTEAFF. The CDR3, as DNA: TGTGCCAGCAGTCCAGACAGGGGCAGAACTGAAGCTTTCTTT. This chain uses TRBV7-2 with TRBJ1-1; 8 nucleotides agree with TRBD1. The germline CDR1 and CDR2 sequences are SGHTA and FQGNSA. J was trimmed by 5 bases and V by 6 bases; bases with no gene match: 8. The CDR3 loop spans 14 amino acids.